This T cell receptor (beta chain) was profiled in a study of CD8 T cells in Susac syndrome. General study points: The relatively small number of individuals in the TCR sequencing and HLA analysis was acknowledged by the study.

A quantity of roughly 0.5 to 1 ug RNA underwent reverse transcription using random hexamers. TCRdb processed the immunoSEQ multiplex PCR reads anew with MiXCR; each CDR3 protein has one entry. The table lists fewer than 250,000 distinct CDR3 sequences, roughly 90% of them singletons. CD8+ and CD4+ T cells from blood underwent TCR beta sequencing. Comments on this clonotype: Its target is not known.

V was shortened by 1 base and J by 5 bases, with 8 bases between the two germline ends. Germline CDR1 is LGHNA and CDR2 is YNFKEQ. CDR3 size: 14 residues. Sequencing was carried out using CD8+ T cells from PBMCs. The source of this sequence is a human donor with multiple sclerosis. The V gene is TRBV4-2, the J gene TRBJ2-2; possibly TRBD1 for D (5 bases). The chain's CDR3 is CASSQGKGTGELFF. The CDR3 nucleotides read TGTGCCAGCAGCCAAGGCAAGGGGACCGGGGAGCTGTTTTTT.